This entry lists 13 T cell receptor beta chains sequenced from one sample in a study of tumor-infiltrating lymphocytes in primary liver carcinoma. Co-extracted RNA and DNA came from roughly 20-30 mg of unsorted bulk tissue. A primer matching the constant region was used to make TCR beta cDNA from 450 to 500 ng of total RNA. Libraries of TCR beta came from three nested multiplex PCR rounds with slightly modified ARM-PCR. TRBV1-TRBV30 forward and Cbeta reverse primers drove the first two roughly 10-cycle rounds. TCRdb reanalysed the multiplex PCR reads using MiXCR and keeps one entry per CDR3 protein. The sample lists 75,000 to 80,000 distinct CDR3 sequences, approximately 62% occurring once. The sequenced sample consisted of tumor-adjacent normal liver tissue. The receptors come from a man between 40 and 49 years old with primary liver carcinoma and hepatitis B virus infection.

The sample holds a few counts of this clonotype. The gene calls are TRBV6-5 and TRBJ1-1; 9 nucleotides agree with TRBD1. The CDR3 is 13 amino acids. In germline, CDR1 is MNHEY, CDR2 SVGAGI. Trimming took 7 bases from V and 5 from J; bases not matched to a gene: 5. The CDR3 nucleotides are TGTGCCAGCATTGACAGGGGGGGGACTGAAGCTTTCTTT. This sequence encodes CASIDRGGTEAFF.

This clonotype was picked up a small number of times. At one end the junction does not follow the germline gene, possibly because of a read error. The chain couples TRBV29-1 to TRBJ1-1; 9 bases match TRBD1. CDR1 is SQVTM and CDR2 is ANQGSEA in the germline V gene. The CDR3 is made up of 19 amino acids. CDR3 sequence reads: CIVEDLNGTGTGVDTEAFF. The CDR3 DNA follows: TGCATCGTTGAAGATCTTAATGGGACAGGGACGGGGGTGGACACTGAAGCTTTCTTT.

A remark on this clonotype: Likely a read error: the CDR3 ends without its conserved phenylalanine or tryptophan. Because the CDR3's place on the DNA is in doubt, the DNA is left out and the CDR3 is given as listed by TCRdb. The CDR3 region is CSARVPDREYEQYI. V is TRBV20-1 and J is TRBJ2-7; the table assigns TRBD1, which was not confirmed against the DNA. Looked up from germline, CDR1 is DFQATT and CDR2 is SNEGSKA (reference sequence). The CDR3 length is 14 residues, termini included.

This clonotype has ten or more counts. The V call is TRBV10-3, the J call TRBJ2-3; D call uncertain. The ends were cut back, 11 bases at V and 3 bases at J, with 15 bases in the middle. The CDR3 sequence is 13 residues long. Germline V gene sequence: CDR1 ENHRY, CDR2 SYGVKD. The CDR3 bases are TGTGCCTCGCGCCTTCTGGCGACAGATACGCAGTATTTT. Protein product: CASRLLATDTQYF.

This clonotype is medium-sized by share. V is TRBV14 and J is TRBJ2-1; 8 nucleotides agree with TRBD2. The CDR3 is 16 residues long. Germline values: CDR1 SGHDN, CDR2 FVKESK. The V gene end was trimmed by 6 bases and the J gene end by 5 bases; junction bases not matched to a gene: 12. The CDR3 nucleotides are TGTGCCAGCAGTGCCGTAGCGGGATGGGTAAACAATGAGCAGTTCTTC. This sequence encodes CASSAVAGWVNNEQFF.

A few counts support this clonotype. The junction does not match germline at one end; this may be a read error. The V call is TRBV6-1, the J call TRBJ2-7; D is perhaps TRBD1 (5 bases). CDR1 is MNHNS, CDR2 SASEGT, per germline. This CDR3 is 13 amino acids long. CDR3 in amino acids: CVSSERQTYEQYF. CDR3 nucleotide sequence: TGTGTCAGCAGTGAAAGACAGACCTACGAGCAGTACTTC.

The chain couples TRBV11-2 to TRBJ2-7; TRBD2 is a possible D gene (6 bases). The CDR3 has 15 amino acids. Germline CDR1 and CDR2: SGHAT and FQNNGV. Trimming removed 7 bases at V and 3 bases at J, with 19 bases between. The CDR3 sequence: CASNLTWGLSYEQYF. The CDR3 DNA is TGTGCCAGCAATCTGACCTGGGGACTGAGCTACGAGCAGTACTTC.

Concerning this clonotype itself: The junction does not match germline at one end; this may be a read error. CDR3 sequence (DNA): TGTGACAGCAGCGCCGGGACTAGAGTGATTAATGAGCGGTTCTTC. Its translation: CDSSAGTRVINERFF. The gene calls are TRBV11-3 and TRBJ2-1; 8 nucleotides agree with TRBD2. The CDR3 sequence is 15 residues long. Germline CDR1 is SGHNT and CDR2 is YENEEA.

Comments on this clonotype: A junction end diverges from the germline sequence, so it may reflect a read error. J is TRBJ2-3 and V is TRBV6-5; maybe TRBD1 (5 bases). The germline gives CDR1 MNHEY, CDR2 SVGAGI. The CDR3 contains 15 residues. As DNA, the CDR3 is TGTACCAGCAGACCGGACATTAACCAGACAGATACGCAGTATTTT. It encodes CTSRPDINQTDTQYF.

This clonotype came up once. In nucleotides, the CDR3 is TGTGCCAGCTTGGACAGGGAGAGGGACGAGCAGTACTTC. Translated, it gives CASLDRERDEQYF. The chain uses TRBV6-2 or TRBV6-3 and TRBJ2-7; 8 bases are a match to TRBD1. CDR1 is MNHEY, CDR2 SVGEGT, per germline. V dropped 8 bases and J dropped 5; count of bases not matched to a gene: 8. The CDR3 is 13 amino acids.

This clonotype was counted only a few times. The chain has TRBV12-3 or TRBV12-4 and TRBJ1-5; the D is unclear. The DNA matches TRBJ2-3 better at its end, which makes the J call doubtful. The CDR3 runs to 12 residues. DNA of the CDR3: TGTGCCAGCAGTGCCGAAACCGGGCCCCAGTATTTT. Its protein is CASSAETGPQYF.

This chain connects TRBV20-1 to TRBJ2-3; perhaps TRBD2 as D (5 bases). This CDR3 is built from 15 residues. Trimming shortened V by 6 bases and J by 1 base, and 17 bases separated the two germline ends. Germline V gives CDR1 DFQATT, CDR2 SNEGSKA (reference sequence). The CDR3 region has the DNA TGCAGTGCCAAAGCGAGAGCGGTGGGCACAGATACGCAGTATTTT. Translation: CSAKARAVGTDTQYF.

The chain recombines TRBV4-1 with TRBJ1-6; 11 bases are shared with TRBD1. The CDR3 runs to 17 residues. Germline values: CDR1 MGHRA, CDR2 YSYEKL. Trimming at V came to 10 bases and at J to 7 bases, leaving 15 bases not matched to a gene. The CDR3 sequence: CATNQDRGRSMNSPLHF. DNA for the CDR3: TGCGCCACCAACCAGGACAGGGGGCGGTCTATGAATTCACCCCTCCACTTT.